This is a list of T cell receptor beta chains from one sample in a study of blood T cells in healthy people across ages. TCRdb re-called the 5' RACE reads with MiXCR, one entry per CDR3 protein. The table shows approximately 350,000 distinct CDR3 sequences, with about 52% occurring only once. Specimen: blood. The receptor set was obtained from a man between 60 and 75 years old in good health. CDR3s include the opening cysteine and the closing phenylalanine or tryptophan. D genes are given only for firm matches. Expanded clones are given a class, and other clones once, few, many or no size at all.

>TRBD2|TRBJ2-3|TRBV4-1|.|17
CASSQDHLAGVTDTQYF
TGCGCCAGCAGCCAAGATCATCTAGCGGGAGTAACAGATACGCAGTATTTT
>.|TRBJ1-1|TRBV6-5|once|14
CASSYSRANTEAFF
TGTGCCAGCAGTTACTCGAGAGCGAACACTGAAGCTTTCTTT
>.|TRBJ1-6|TRBV7-2|many|15
CASSLDRNSVSPLHF
TGTGCCAGCAGCCTAGACAGGAACTCGGTTTCACCCCTCCACTTT
>TRBD1|TRBJ2-1|TRBV20-1|few|12
CSANDRGHEQFF
TGCAGTGCTAACGACAGGGGACATGAGCAGTTCTTC
>.|TRBJ1-2|TRBV7-2|.|14
CASKVDQGGIGYTF
TGTGCCAGCAAGGTGGACCAGGGAGGGATCGGCTACACCTTC
>.|TRBJ1-3|TRBV18|.|14
CASSPEARGNTIYF
TGTGCCAGCTCCCCGGAGGCTCGTGGAAACACCATATATTTT
>.|TRBJ1-2|TRBV20-1|once|13
CSAPESANYGYTF
TGCAGTGCCCCAGAGTCCGCTAACTATGGCTACACCTTC
>.|TRBJ2-7|TRBV29-1|.|13
CSVVKASSYEQYF
TGCAGCGTTGTTAAGGCCAGTTCCTACGAGCAGTACTTC
>.|TRBJ2-4|TRBV4-2|many|16
CASSQPRQLAKNIQYF
TGTGCCAGCAGCCAACCCCGACAGCTAGCCAAAAACATTCAGTACTTC
>.|TRBJ1-1|TRBV7-6|.|15
CASSARQAPNTEAFF
TGTGCCAGCAGCGCGAGACAGGCCCCGAACACTGAAGCTTTCTTT
>.|TRBJ1-1|TRBV10-3|.|14
CAISESGGQMGAFF
TGTGCCATCAGTGAGTCTGGTGGGCAGATGGGAGCTTTCTTT
>TRBD2|TRBJ2-1|TRBV11-2|few|15
CASSLGWEGRNEQFF
TGTGCCAGCAGCTTAGGATGGGAGGGGAGGAATGAGCAGTTCTTC
>.|TRBJ2-7|TRBV5-6|few|15
CASTAGDRIYNEQYF
TGTGCCAGCACGGCGGGGGACAGGATATACAATGAGCAGTACTTC
>.|TRBJ2-1|TRBV20-1|.|15
CSARLWDPTKDEQFF
TGCAGTGCTAGGTTATGGGACCCGACGAAGGACGAGCAGTTCTTC
>TRBD2|TRBJ2-7|TRBV3-1|few|15
CASSPLGSSGNAQYF
TGTGCCAGCAGCCCCCTCGGATCTAGCGGAAATGCCCAGTACTTC
>TRBD1|TRBJ2-7|TRBV6-6|.|16
CASSYGVHRGLYEQYF
TGTGCCAGCAGTTACGGGGTGCACAGGGGGCTCTACGAGCAGTACTTC
>.|TRBJ1-1|TRBV15|few|8
CATNEAFF
TGTGCCACCAATGAAGCTTTCTTT
>TRBD2|TRBJ2-7|TRBV28|.|19
CASSPSSRGTRGQGYEQYF
TGTGCCAGCAGTCCCTCCTCTCGTGGGACTAGAGGGCAAGGTTACGAGCAGTACTTC
>TRBD2|TRBJ2-4|TRBV3-1|.|17
CASSPASLAGSKNIQYF
TGTGCCAGCAGCCCTGCTTCGCTAGCGGGTTCCAAAAACATTCAGTACTTC
>.|TRBJ2-5|TRBV5-1|few|14
CASSLGGGPETQYF
TGCGCCAGCAGCTTGGGCGGGGGCCCAGAGACCCAGTACTTC
>TRBD2|TRBJ2-3|TRBV20-1|.|15
CSATRLAGNTDTQYF
TGCAGTGCCACCCGACTAGCGGGAAACACAGATACGCAGTATTTT
>.|TRBJ2-7|TRBV20-1|.|13
CSAPGESFIKQYF
TGCAGTGCTCCGGGCGAATCCTTTATCAAGCAGTACTTC
>.|TRBJ2-5|TRBV7-2|.|13
CASSQELQETQYF
TGTGCCAGCAGCCAGGAGCTTCAAGAGACCCAGTACTTC
>.|TRBJ2-7|TRBV20-1|.|15
CSARDMRGSSYEQYF
TGCAGTGCTAGAGATATGCGGGGTAGCTCCTACGAGCAGTACTTC
>.|TRBJ1-2|TRBV4-2|many|14
CASSQGSANYGYTF
TGTGCCAGCAGCCAAGGTTCTGCTAACTATGGCTACACCTTC
>.|TRBJ2-2|TRBV24-1|.|17
CATSENRATGNTGELFF
TGTGCCACCAGTGAAAACCGGGCCACGGGGAACACCGGGGAGCTGTTTTTT
>.|TRBJ2-2|TRBV6-6|.|13
CASSTGNTGELFF
TGTGCCAGCAGCACGGGGAACACCGGGGAGCTGTTTTTT
>TRBD2|TRBJ2-1|TRBV5-1|.|16
CASSLSPSGGYNEQFF
TGCGCCAGCAGCTTGTCTCCCAGCGGGGGCTACAATGAGCAGTTCTTC
>.|TRBJ1-2|TRBV28|many|11
CASSGGSGYTF
TGTGCCAGCAGTGGCGGGTCTGGCTACACCTTC
>TRBD2|TRBJ2-7|TRBV14|.|13
CASSHLLAGGWYF
TGCGCCAGCAGCCATCTACTAGCGGGGGGGTGGTACTTC
>TRBD1|TRBJ2-3|TRBV7-3|.|12
CASSATGATQYF
TGTGCCAGCAGCGCAACAGGGGCTACGCAGTATTTT
>.|TRBJ1-2|TRBV6-1|.|13
CASSEAGRVSYTF
TGTGCCAGCAGTGAAGCGGGCAGGGTGAGCTACACCTTC
>.|TRBJ2-3|TRBV5-5|.|16
CASSTERGIRTDTQYF
TGTGCCAGCAGCACAGAAAGGGGAATCCGCACAGATACGCAGTATTTT
>TRBD2|TRBJ2-3|TRBV4-2|.|16
CASSTPWREGHDTQYF
TGTGCCAGCAGCACCCCTTGGCGGGAGGGCCACGATACGCAGTATTTT
>TRBD2|TRBJ2-7|TRBV3-1|once|16
CASSRISGGPTNEQYF
TGTGCCAGCAGCCGAATTAGCGGGGGGCCCACCAATGAGCAGTACTTC
>.|TRBJ2-7|TRBV6-2/TRBV6-3|.|13
CASSYGFYYEQYF
TGTGCCAGCAGTTACGGCTTTTACTACGAGCAGTACTTC
>.|TRBJ2-7|TRBV20-1|once|15
CSARAGARGGYEQYF
TGCAGTGCAAGGGCAGGGGCCAGAGGGGGATACGAGCAGTACTTC
>.|TRBJ2-7|TRBV29-1|medium-sized|12
CSVGLQGYEQYF
TGCAGCGTTGGGTTGCAGGGGTACGAGCAGTACTTC
>.|TRBJ2-3|TRBV20-1|.|12
CSARARADTQYF
TGCAGTGCTAGGGCTAGGGCAGATACGCAGTATTTT
>TRBD2|TRBJ2-1|TRBV6-2/TRBV6-3|.|16
CASSRLSGASYNEQFF
TGTGCCAGCAGTAGACTTAGCGGGGCATCCTACAATGAGCAGTTCTTC
>.|TRBJ2-5|TRBV25-1|once|11
CASDPGETQYF
TGTGCCAGCGATCCGGGGGAGACCCAGTACTTC
>.|TRBJ1-2|TRBV3-1|.|14
CASSQDPGNYGYTF
TGTGCCAGCAGCCAAGATCCGGGGAACTATGGCTACACCTTC
>TRBD2|TRBJ2-5|TRBV2|few|15
CASTLRLAGEETQYF
TGTGCCAGCACCCTGAGACTAGCGGGGGAAGAGACCCAGTACTTC
>.|TRBJ2-5|TRBV5-1|few|14
CASSTGPPMGEQYF
TGCGCCAGCAGTACCGGGCCACCTATGGGGGAGCAGTACTTC
>.|TRBJ2-7|TRBV21-1|many|15
CASSKAGAPTYEQYF
TGTGCCAGCAGCAAAGCAGGGGCGCCCACCTACGAGCAGTACTTC
>.|TRBJ2-4|TRBV28|.|15
CASTVGGIAKNIQYF
TGTGCCAGCACCGTGGGGGGCATAGCCAAAAACATTCAGTACTTC
>.|TRBJ2-5|TRBV18|.|15
CASSPPVQPQETQYF
TGTGCCAGCTCGCCCCCTGTACAACCACAAGAGACCCAGTACTTC
>TRBD2|TRBJ2-1|TRBV20-1|.|14
CSATSGGLPPEQFF
TGCAGTGCCACCAGCGGGGGGCTCCCCCCTGAGCAGTTCTTC
>TRBD1|TRBJ2-1|TRBV7-8|few|15
CASSPRTGGNYEQFF
TGTGCCAGCAGCCCACGGACAGGGGGGAACTATGAGCAGTTCTTC
>.|TRBJ2-7|TRBV5-1|once|17
CAPRRGSPPQAAYEQYF
TGCGCCCCCAGGAGGGGCAGTCCACCCCAGGCCGCCTACGAGCAGTACTTC
>.|TRBJ1-1|TRBV11-2|.|13
CASSLEAFTEAFF
TGTGCCAGCAGCTTGGAGGCCTTCACTGAAGCTTTCTTT
>.|TRBJ1-5|TRBV4-3|.|16
CASSQEAHYRRQPQHF
TGCGCCAGCAGCCAAGAGGCACACTATCGCCGGCAGCCCCAGCATTTT
>TRBD1|TRBJ2-2|TRBV29-1|.|14
CSVGDRGTAGELFF
TGCAGCGTTGGGGACAGGGGAACAGCCGGGGAGCTGTTTTTT
>.|TRBJ1-1|TRBV7-2|.|15
CASSWPGLRGTEAFF
TGTGCCAGCAGCTGGCCGGGGCTCCGTGGCACTGAAGCTTTCTTT